One sample yielded the 20 T cell receptor beta chains listed below, sequenced in a study of molecular identifiers for immune sequencing clone quantification. MiXCR was run by TCRdb on the PCR reads, yielding one entry per CDR3 protein. The sample carries approximately 630,000 distinct CDR3 sequences, roughly 23% recorded once. The specimen sequenced was naive CD8+ T cells from blood, with Jurkat cell RNA spiked in. Indicated subset: FACS-sorted CD8+CD4-CCR7+CD45RA+ naive T cells. These receptors came from a human donor in good health. Some libraries in this study had Jurkat cell RNA spiked in.

This clonotype was recorded many times. The chain couples TRBV27 to TRBJ2-7, with 12 positions matching TRBD2. The CDR3 is made up of 14 amino acids. Germline V CDR1 and CDR2: MNHEY, SMNVEV (reference sequence). V lost 6 bases, J lost 3 bases, and 3 bases stayed unmatched. CDR3 coding DNA: TGTGCCAGCAGCCCGGGACTAGCGGGCTACGAGCAGTACTTC. Translating it yields CASSPGLAGYEQYF.

The rearrangement uses TRBV19 and TRBJ1-2, with D uncertain. Germline V gene sequence: CDR1 LNHDA, CDR2 SQIVND (reference sequence). V dropped 3 bases and J dropped 0 bases, with 17 bases sitting between them. The CDR3 is 17 residues long. DNA for the CDR3: TGTGCCAGTAGTATCATTCAGGCGCCGATAGCTAACTATGGCTACACCTTC. Translation: CASSIIQAPIANYGYTF.

The V gene is TRBV12-3 or TRBV12-4, the J gene TRBJ2-3, with TRBD2 as a possible D gene (8 bases). Trimming pared 3 bases from V and 1 base from J, leaving 20 bases between. The CDR3 has 18 amino acids. DNA for the CDR3: TGTGCCAGCAGTTTCGGGAGGGGGCTATTAATGGGCACAGATACGCAGTATTTT. Translating it yields CASSFGRGLLMGTDTQYF.

A note on this clonotype: Given a much more abundant clone one base away, this may be a read error. The missing conserved phenylalanine or tryptophan at the end of this CDR3 makes a read error likely. The chain joins TRBV6-8 to TRBJ1-5, with D unclear. Trimming shortened V by 5 bases and J by 0 bases, and 8 bases separated the two germline ends. Germline CDR1 is MNHGY and CDR2 is SAAAGT. The CDR3 runs to 14 residues. CDR3 bases: TGTGCCAGCAGTCCGGACGATAGCAATCAGCCCCAGCATTCT. Its translation: CASSPDDSNQPQHS.

This clonotype was counted a single time. A much larger clone lies one base from this, so it may be a read error. V is TRBV7-9 and J is TRBJ1-1; no reliable D call. This CDR3 is 14 amino acids long. Germline CDR1 reads SEHNR; CDR2 reads FQNEAQ (reference sequence). CDR3: CASGFMNRNTEAFF. The CDR3 bases are TGTGCCAGCGGCTTCATGAACCGGAACACTGAAGCTTTCTTT.

The J gene is TRBJ2-7, the V gene TRBV6-1, with 7 bases aligning to TRBD2. CDR3 length: 15 amino acids. From germline, CDR1 is MNHNS and CDR2 SASEGT. The J segment lost 3 bases and the V segment lost 1 base, leaving 6 bases of the junction unmatched. The DNA of the CDR3 is TGTGCCAGCAGTGAAGTTGCAGCGGGGATCTACGAGCAGTACTTC. It codes for CASSEVAAGIYEQYF.

A remark on this clonotype: Given a much more abundant clone one base away, this may be a read error. The chain recombines TRBV6-5 with TRBJ1-1; TRBD1 might be the D (5 bases). V was cut by 5 bases and J by 2 bases, with 15 bases left in between. CDR3 length: 15 amino acids. Germline V gene lookup returns CDR1 MNHEY and CDR2 SVGAGI. The CDR3 coding sequence is TGTGCCAGCAGTCTCGACCGGGACGGAAACACTGAAGCTTTCTTT. This encodes CASSLDRDGNTEAFF.

This clonotype occurred a few times. The chain uses TRBV20-1 and TRBJ2-3; D is perhaps TRBD2 (6 bases). The CDR3 spans 15 residues. Trimming shortened V by 0 bases and J by 5 bases, and 15 bases separated the two germline ends. The germline V gene encodes CDR1 DFQATT and CDR2 SNEGSKA (reference sequence). The DNA for the CDR3 is TGCAGTGCTAGAGATCCGGGACTTGCGGAAGATACGCAGTATTTT. Its protein product is CSARDPGLAEDTQYF.

This clonotype was counted between two and nine times. V usage is TRBV3-1 and J usage is TRBJ2-5; TRBD1 is a possible D gene (5 bases). Germline loops: CDR1 LGHDT, CDR2 YNNKEL (reference sequence). The V end lost 1 base, the J end lost 5 bases, and 14 bases lay between the germline ends. This CDR3 comprises 15 residues. The CDR3 protein is CASSQVPRAFETQYF. In DNA form, the CDR3 reads TGTGCCAGCAGCCAAGTACCCAGGGCTTTCGAGACCCAGTACTTC.

The chain uses TRBV19 and TRBJ1-5; possible D gene TRBD1, 5 bases. The V and J ends lost 3 bases and 3 bases respectively, with 12 bases between them. Germline V gives CDR1 LNHDA, CDR2 SQIVND (reference sequence). The CDR3 totals 15 residues. The CDR3 loop reads CASSMYGGVNQPQHF. CDR3 in DNA: TGTGCCAGTAGTATGTACGGAGGGGTCAATCAGCCCCAGCATTTT.

A few counts support this clonotype. The chain uses TRBV7-9 and TRBJ2-3; possible D gene TRBD1, 5 bases. The CDR3 runs to 15 residues. Germline values: CDR1 SEHNR, CDR2 FQNEAQ (reference sequence). V shed 1 base and J shed 1 base, with 9 bases lying between them. CDR3 sequence: CASSLEGFGTDTQYF. In nucleotides, the CDR3 is TGTGCCAGCAGCTTAGAGGGGTTCGGCACAGATACGCAGTATTTT.

A few counts support this clonotype. This chain uses TRBV4-1 with TRBJ1-4, with D tentatively TRBD1 (6 bases). V was shortened by 3 bases and J by 4 bases, with 9 bases between the two germline ends. CDR1 and CDR2 (germline): MGHRA, YSYEKL. The CDR3 runs 14 residues. The CDR3 loop is CASSQRTDNEKLFF. The CDR3 DNA reads as TGCGCCAGCAGCCAGAGGACAGATAATGAAAAACTGTTTTTT.

A note on this clonotype: The final CDR3 position lacks the conserved phenylalanine or tryptophan, pointing to a likely read error. The V call is TRBV7-9, the J call TRBJ2-5; D possibly corresponds to TRBD2 (5 bases). Trimming pared 2 bases from V and 2 bases from J, leaving 15 bases between. Germline V gene sequence: CDR1 SEHNR, CDR2 FQNEAQ (reference sequence). This CDR3 is 16 amino acids long. This chain's CDR3 is CASSLTALADQETQYL. The CDR3 nucleotides read TGTGCCAGCAGCTTAACCGCGCTAGCTGATCAAGAGACCCAGTACCTC.

The sample holds one count of this clonotype. One base away lies a much larger clone, so this may be a sequencing read error. V and J are TRBV11-2 and TRBJ2-3; 7 nucleotides agree with TRBD2. Germline values: CDR1 SGHAT, CDR2 FQNNGV. The CDR3 length is 14 residues. Here the CDR3 reads CACSTSGGTDTQYF. The CDR3 DNA sequence: TGTGCCTGCAGCACCAGCGGGGGCACAGATACGCAGTATTTT.

The sample holds a few counts of this clonotype. The CDR3 nucleotides are TGTGCCAGCAGTGGATATGAAGGACTAGCGTCTTTGGAGACCCAGTACTTC. Protein product: CASSGYEGLASLETQYF. The chain is built from TRBV25-1 and TRBJ2-5; TRBD2 aligns across 9 bases. CDR3 length: 17 amino acids. Germline V gene lookup returns CDR1 MGHDK and CDR2 SYGVNS. J gave up 5 bases and V 4 bases, and 14 bases lay outside the gene matches. Together with reference TRBV25-1 and TRBJ2-5, the CDR3 gives the full variable domain: EADIYQTPRYLVIGTGKKITLECSQTMGHDKMYWYQQDPGMELHLIHYSYGVNSTEKGDLSSESTVSRIRTEHFPLTLESARPSHTSQYLCASSGYEGLASLETQYFGPGTRLLVL.

As concerns this clonotype: At one end, the junction sequence differs from germline, possibly due to a read error. The CDR3 loop reads CASSSLDSRTYEQYF. The CDR3 DNA follows: TGTGCCAGCAGCTCACTGGACAGCAGGACATACGAGCAGTACTTC. The chain links TRBV5-3 to TRBJ2-7; TRBD1 is a possible D gene (6 bases). TRBV5-3 is filed as an ORF, its function uncertain. The CDR3 runs to 15 residues.

This clonotype occurred many times. The chain has TRBV5-1 and TRBJ2-7, with 10 bases that match TRBD1. CDR1 and CDR2 (germline): SGHRS, YFSETQ. This CDR3 is built from 14 residues. Unmatched junction bases numbered 8, after V lost 6 bases and J lost 5 bases. This CDR3 reads CASTSGTGADEQYF. Here the CDR3 DNA reads TGCGCCAGCACCTCCGGGACAGGGGCCGACGAGCAGTACTTC.

This clonotype was counted many times. The chain carries TRBV5-4 and TRBJ1-1, with 8 bases lining up with TRBD1. CDR1 SGHNT and CDR2 YYREEE come from the germline V gene (reference sequence). Trimming took 5 bases from V and 1 from J; bases not matched to a gene: 4. The CDR3 is made up of 14 amino acids. CDR3 residues: CASSTGTGNTEAFF. The DNA of the CDR3 is TGTGCCAGCAGTACCGGGACAGGGAACACTGAAGCTTTCTTT.

This clonotype was detected many times. This sequence joins TRBV7-2 and TRBJ2-3, with D possibly TRBD2 on 5 matching bases. CDR1 SGHTA and CDR2 FQGNSA come from the germline V gene. The CDR3 extends over 17 amino acids. V gave up 5 bases and J gave up 2 bases, with 20 bases separating them. CDR3 loop: CASSPRWSGRPTDTQYF. CDR3 DNA: TGTGCCAGCAGCCCAAGGTGGAGCGGCAGACCCACAGATACGCAGTATTTT.

As regards this clonotype: The germline gene is not matched at one end of the junction; a read error may be the cause. This chain's CDR3 is CASSLEGGTETFF. The CDR3 DNA reads TGTGCCAGCAGCTTAGAGGGAGGCACTGAAACTTTCTTT. This chain uses TRBV11-2 with TRBJ1-1, with D uncertain. The CDR3 contains 13 residues. CDR1 and CDR2 from the germline V gene are SGHAT and FQNNGV.